Following are 15 T cell receptor beta chains from one sample sequenced in a study of Ad26.COV2.S vaccination and SARS-CoV-2 variants. Clones were read by immunoSEQ multiplex PCR, and TCRdb kept only the in-frame ones, dropping some. Of more than 300,000 clones detected, about 82% appear once; the ten largest clones hold 1.5% to 2%. The treatment denotes: 15 to 20 received Ad26.COV2.S at low or high dose, single or two shots; several received placebo; per-sample allocation not given. The samples were gathered on day 63 after the first injection of vaccine or placebo. The starting material was peripheral blood, obtained in a trial of Ad26.COV2.S vaccine versus placebo. These receptors were obtained from a person aged 18-65 years who received the Ad26.COV2.S COVID-19 vaccine or a placebo.

Comment on this clone: Germline is not matched at one junction end, which may reflect a read error. V usage is TRBV7-7 and J usage is TRBJ2-7; 7 positions match TRBD1. The CDR3 is made up of 14 amino acids. Germline loops: CDR1 SSHAT, CDR2 FNYEAQ (reference sequence). The CDR3 DNA reads TGTGCTAGCAGCCCAGACAGGGTTTCCTACGAGCAGTACTTC. It encodes CASSPDRVSYEQYF.

This sequence joins TRBV10-3 and TRBJ1-2; TRBD1 aligns across 7 bases. The CDR3 is 13 residues long. V trimming: 6 bases; J trimming: 6 bases; junction bases outside the gene matches: 7. Per the germline V gene, CDR1 is ENHRY and CDR2 is SYGVKD. CDR3 protein: CAISPDRDHGYTF. DNA for the CDR3: TGTGCCATCAGCCCCGACAGGGACCATGGCTACACCTTC.

V is TRBV30 and J is TRBJ1-1; no reliable D call. CDR3 length: 14 amino acids. V was pared by 0 bases and J by 4 bases, with 12 bases between. The germline V gene has CDR1 GTSNPN and CDR2 SVGIG (reference sequence). The CDR3 DNA follows: TGTGCCTGGAGTGTACGGGTAGGGATCACTGAAGCTTTCTTT. Translation: CAWSVRVGITEAFF.

V usage is TRBV5-5 and J usage is TRBJ2-5; no clear D. Per germline, CDR1 SGHKS and CDR2 YYEKEE (reference sequence). V lost 2 bases, J lost 1 base, and 3 bases lay in between. This CDR3 contains 12 residues. For the CDR3, the DNA is TGTGCCAGCAGCTTTTCCCAAGAGACCCAGTACTTC. Amino acid sequence: CASSFSQETQYF.

This chain links TRBV7-2 with TRBJ2-4; 8 nucleotides line up with TRBD1. In germline, CDR1 is SGHTA, CDR2 FQGNSA. The CDR3 is made up of 14 amino acids. With V trimmed by 5 bases and J by 9 bases, 9 bases remained unmatched. The CDR3 spells CASSQVDREGIQYF. CDR3 DNA sequence: TGTGCCAGCAGCCAGGTGGACAGGGAAGGCATTCAGTACTTC.

The rearrangement joins TRBV9 to TRBJ1-2; TRBD1 is a possible D gene (6 bases). Trimming cost V 2 bases and J 6 bases, with 14 bases left between them. Germline V gene data show CDR1 as SGDLS and CDR2 as YYNGEE. CDR3 length: 14 amino acids. The CDR3 nucleotides are TGTGCCAGCAGCGTCCACAGGGAACTCAATGGCTACACCTTC. It is translated as CASSVHRELNGYTF. Drawing the rest from reference TRBV9 and TRBJ1-2, the complete variable domain is DSGVTQTPKHLITATGQRVTLRCSPRSGDLSVYWYQQSLDQGLQFLIQYYNGEERAKGNILERFSAQQFPDLHSELNLSSLELGDSALYFCASSVHRELNGYTFGSGTRLTVV.

The genes are TRBV10-2 and TRBJ2-3; D unclear. The V gene lost 1 base and the J gene lost 4 bases, with 9 bases spanning the gap. The CDR3 runs 14 residues. Germline-derived CDR1 and CDR2 are WSHSY and SAAADI. CDR3 sequence reads: CASSEWSRADTQYF. The CDR3 DNA sequence: TGCGCCAGCAGTGAGTGGTCTCGGGCAGATACGCAGTATTTT.

The chain carries TRBV12-5 and TRBJ2-3; 11 positions agree with TRBD2. Germline CDR1 LGHNT, CDR2 FRNRAP. With 0 bases clipped from V and 2 bases from J, the junction kept 10 bases outside the gene matches. The CDR3 has 19 amino acids. The CDR3 DNA follows: TGTGCTAGTGGTTTGGTAGACAAATCTAGCGGGGGGTTCACAGATACGCAGTATTTT. Translation gives CASGLVDKSSGGFTDTQYF.

The table lists this clone with a few counts. The CDR3 here is CASSYEVGPRGNTEAFF. DNA for the CDR3: TGTGCCAGCAGTTACGAGGTCGGCCCTCGGGGTAACACTGAAGCTTTCTTT. The J gene is TRBJ1-1, the V gene TRBV6-2 or TRBV6-3; D gene ambiguous. CDR1 and CDR2 from the germline V gene are MNHEY and SVGEGT. The CDR3 covers 17 residues. Trimming cost V 2 bases and J 2 bases, with 18 bases left between them.

The table lists this clone with a few counts. The V call is TRBV13, the J call TRBJ2-1; TRBD2 matches at 7 bases. The germline V gene encodes CDR1 PRHDT and CDR2 FYEKMQ (reference sequence). V lost 8 bases and J lost 7; bases outside the gene matches: 14. This CDR3 spans 15 amino acids. The CDR3 DNA sequence: TGTGCCAGCCTGATCGGAGGACTAGTAAGTAATGAGCAGTTCTTC. This gives the protein CASLIGGLVSNEQFF.

The rearrangement uses TRBV6-6 and TRBJ1-2; TRBD1 matches at 7 bases. Trimming cost V 7 bases and J 0 bases; bases outside gene matches: 5. The CDR3 extends over 14 amino acids. CDR1 and CDR2 from the germline V gene are MNHNY and SVGAGI (reference sequence). The CDR3 DNA reads TGTGCCAGCAAAGGGACAGCGACTAACTATGGCTACACCTTC. Protein: CASKGTATNYGYTF.

V usage is TRBV5-4 and J usage is TRBJ2-1, with D perhaps TRBD1 (6 bases). Looked up from germline, CDR1 is SGHNT and CDR2 is YYREEE (reference sequence). V gave up 7 bases and J gave up 0 bases, with 11 bases separating them. This CDR3 has 14 residues. The CDR3 reads CASFSRGSYNEQFF. CDR3 coding DNA: TGTGCCAGCTTCTCCAGGGGCTCCTACAATGAGCAGTTCTTC.

This clone appeared a single time. This sequence joins TRBV5-1 and TRBJ2-7, with 13 bases identical to TRBD2. CDR3 length: 16 amino acids. Germline V gene lookup returns CDR1 SGHRS and CDR2 YFSETQ. V shed 4 bases and J 2 bases; nucleotides not matched to a gene: 6. DNA for the CDR3: TGCGCCAGCAGCGGGGGACTAGCGGGGCCCACCTACGAGCAGTACTTC. Translated: CASSGGLAGPTYEQYF.

The rearrangement uses TRBV15 and TRBJ1-1; 9 bases align to TRBD1. The germline CDR1 and CDR2 sequences are LNHNV and YYDKDF (reference sequence). CDR3 size: 15 residues. V lost 5 bases to trimming and J lost 5 bases; unmatched junction nucleotides: 9. The CDR3 loop is CATSGKDRGGTEAFF. DNA for the CDR3: TGTGCCACCAGCGGAAAGGACAGGGGAGGGACTGAAGCTTTCTTT.

A remark on this clone: Other DNA sequences from this sample encode an identical CDR3 as well. V gene TRBV6-5 combines with J gene TRBJ2-7, with D uncertain. Deletions cut 0 bases from V and 6 bases from J, with 3 bases between. In germline, CDR1 is MNHEY, CDR2 SVGAGI. The CDR3 sequence is 11 residues long. CDR3 in DNA: TGTGCCAGCAGTTACTCTGGCGAGCAGTACTTC. It yields the protein CASSYSGEQYF.